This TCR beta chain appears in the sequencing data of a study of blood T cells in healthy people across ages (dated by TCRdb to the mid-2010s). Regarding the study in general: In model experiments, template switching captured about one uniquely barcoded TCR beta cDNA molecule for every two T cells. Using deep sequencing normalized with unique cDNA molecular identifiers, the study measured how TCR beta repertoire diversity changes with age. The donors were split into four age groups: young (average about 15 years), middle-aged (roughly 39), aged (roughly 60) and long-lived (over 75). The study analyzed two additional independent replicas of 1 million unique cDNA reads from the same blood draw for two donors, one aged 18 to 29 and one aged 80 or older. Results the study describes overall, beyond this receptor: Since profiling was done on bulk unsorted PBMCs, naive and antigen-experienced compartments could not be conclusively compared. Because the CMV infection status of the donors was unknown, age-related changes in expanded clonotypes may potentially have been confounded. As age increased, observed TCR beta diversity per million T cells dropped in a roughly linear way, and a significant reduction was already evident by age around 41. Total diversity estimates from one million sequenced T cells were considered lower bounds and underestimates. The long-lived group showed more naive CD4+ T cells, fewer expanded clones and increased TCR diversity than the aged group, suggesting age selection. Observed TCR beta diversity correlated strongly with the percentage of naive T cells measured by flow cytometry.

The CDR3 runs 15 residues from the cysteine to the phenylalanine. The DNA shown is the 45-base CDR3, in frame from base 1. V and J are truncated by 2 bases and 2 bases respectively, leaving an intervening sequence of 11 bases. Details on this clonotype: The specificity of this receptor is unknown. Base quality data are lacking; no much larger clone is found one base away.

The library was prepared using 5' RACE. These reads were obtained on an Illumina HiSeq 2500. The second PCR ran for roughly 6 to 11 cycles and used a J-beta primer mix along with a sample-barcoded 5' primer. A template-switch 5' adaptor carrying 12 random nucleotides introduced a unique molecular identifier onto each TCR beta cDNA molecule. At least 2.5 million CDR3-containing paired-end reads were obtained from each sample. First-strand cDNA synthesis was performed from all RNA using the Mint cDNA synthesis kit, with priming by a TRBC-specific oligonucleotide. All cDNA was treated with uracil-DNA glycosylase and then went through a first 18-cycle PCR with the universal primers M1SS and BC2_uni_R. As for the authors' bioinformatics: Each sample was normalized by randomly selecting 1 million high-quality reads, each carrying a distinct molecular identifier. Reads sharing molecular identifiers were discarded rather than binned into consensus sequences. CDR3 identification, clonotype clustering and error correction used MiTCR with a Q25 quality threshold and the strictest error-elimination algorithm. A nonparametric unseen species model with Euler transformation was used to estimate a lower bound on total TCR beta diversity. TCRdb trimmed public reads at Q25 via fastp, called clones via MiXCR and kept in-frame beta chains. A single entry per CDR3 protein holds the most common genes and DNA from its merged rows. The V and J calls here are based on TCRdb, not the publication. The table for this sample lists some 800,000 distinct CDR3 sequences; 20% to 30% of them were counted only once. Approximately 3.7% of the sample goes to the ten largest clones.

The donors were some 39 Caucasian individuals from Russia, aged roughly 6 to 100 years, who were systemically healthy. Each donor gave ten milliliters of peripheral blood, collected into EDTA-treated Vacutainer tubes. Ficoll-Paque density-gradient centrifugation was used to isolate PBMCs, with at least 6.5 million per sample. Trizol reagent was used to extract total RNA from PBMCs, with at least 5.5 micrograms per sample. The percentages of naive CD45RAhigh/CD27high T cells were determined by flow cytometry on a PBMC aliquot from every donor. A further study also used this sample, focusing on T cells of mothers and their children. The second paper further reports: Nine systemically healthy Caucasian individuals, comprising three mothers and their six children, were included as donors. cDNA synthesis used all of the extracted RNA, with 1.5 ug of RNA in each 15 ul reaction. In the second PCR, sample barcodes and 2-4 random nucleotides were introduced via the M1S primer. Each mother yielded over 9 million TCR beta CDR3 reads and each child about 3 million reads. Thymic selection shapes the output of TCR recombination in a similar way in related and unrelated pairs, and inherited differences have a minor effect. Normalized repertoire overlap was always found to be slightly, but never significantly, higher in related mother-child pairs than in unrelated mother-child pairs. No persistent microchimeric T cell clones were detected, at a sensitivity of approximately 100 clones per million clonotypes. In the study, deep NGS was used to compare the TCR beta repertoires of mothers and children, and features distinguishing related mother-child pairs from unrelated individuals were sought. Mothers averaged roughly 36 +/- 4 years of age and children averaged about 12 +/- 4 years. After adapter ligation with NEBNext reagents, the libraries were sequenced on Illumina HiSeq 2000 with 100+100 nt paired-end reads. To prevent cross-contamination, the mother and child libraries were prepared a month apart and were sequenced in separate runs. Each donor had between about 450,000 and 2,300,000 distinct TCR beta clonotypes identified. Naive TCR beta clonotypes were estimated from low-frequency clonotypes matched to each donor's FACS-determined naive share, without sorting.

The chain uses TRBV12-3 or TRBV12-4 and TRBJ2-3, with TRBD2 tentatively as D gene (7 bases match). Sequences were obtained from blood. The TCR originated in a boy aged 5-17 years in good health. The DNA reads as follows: TGTGCCAGCAGTTTATTGGGGGGGCCCACAGATACGCAGTATTTT. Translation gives CASSLLGGPTDTQYF.